Below, one T cell receptor beta chain is given with its context. Its antigen is undetermined. The data were taken from a study of T cell responses to AZD1222 COVID-19 vaccine. Profiled with immunoSEQ multiplex PCR; TCRdb holds only in-frame clones, not every one. The sample lists roughly 100,000 clones; roughly 82% were seen once. General observations from the study: When two AZD1222 doses had been given, Spike-specific TCR breadth and depth rose. The donor group comprised mostly white British people and more females; the analysis possibly underestimated clonal diversity. Variant regions that are unmutated are reportedly the target of nearly half of spike-specific TCRs.

Germline V gene sequence: CDR1 MNHEY, CDR2 SMNVEV (reference sequence). Trimming removed 5 bases from V and 7 bases from J, with 14 bases in between. The CDR3 runs to 13 residues. The material sequenced was peripheral blood, taken on day 0 of AZD1222 vaccination. The rearrangement uses TRBV27 and TRBJ1-2; tentatively, D is TRBD1 (6 bases). This clonotype was sampled from an adult in good health. CDR3 sequence: CASSLKYRAGYTF. The CDR3 DNA reads as TGTGCCAGCAGTCTGAAGTACAGGGCTGGCTACACCTTC.